Listed below are T cell receptor beta chains from one sample, sequenced in a study of circulating and synovial CD4+ cells in juvenile arthritis. Sequencing was performed with immunoSEQ multiplex PCR; in TCRdb, only in-frame clones are kept and a portion is missing. This table holds under 40,000 clones, 80% to 95% found once. Sequenced input: CD4+ T cells from blood. Every receptor here comes from a human donor with juvenile idiopathic arthritis. Each CDR3 is given with its conserved first and last residue. The D gene is left open where the match is weak. Clone sizes are given selectively: once, few, many, or a class where the clone is expanded.

>TRBJ1-6|-|-|TRBV4-1
CASSQVSGYNSPLHF
TGCGCCAGCAGCCAAGTGTCGGGATATAATTCCCCCCTCCACTTT
>TRBJ2-7|-|TRBD1|TRBV10-3
CAIRTGNEQYF
TGTGCCATCAGGACAGGGAACGAGCAGTACTTC
>TRBJ2-4|once|-|TRBV5-1
CASSSETNIQYF
TGCGCCAGCAGTTCAGAAACAAACATTCAGTACTTC
>TRBJ2-7|-|TRBD2|TRBV5-1
CASSLGTSGTYEQYF
TGCGCCAGCAGCCTGGGGACTAGCGGGACCTACGAGCAGTACTTC
>TRBJ2-2|-|TRBD1|TRBV29-1
CSGNRGNTGELFF
TGCAGCGGAAACAGGGGGAACACCGGGGAGCTGTTTTTT
>TRBJ2-7|-|TRBD2|TRBV5-4
CASGRGGSGRAGEQYF
TGTGCCAGCGGGAGGGGAGGCAGCGGGAGGGCGGGCGAGCAGTACTTC
>TRBJ2-7|-|TRBD1|TRBV5-1
CASSFGQGASGDEQYF
TGCGCCAGCAGCTTCGGACAGGGGGCGTCTGGGGACGAGCAGTACTTC
>TRBJ2-7|-|TRBD1|TRBV2
CASRATGVEQYF
TGTGCCAGCAGGGCTACAGGGGTCGAGCAGTACTTC
>TRBJ2-3|once|-|TRBV4-1
CASSQGWSGSTDTQYF
TGCGCCAGCAGCCAAGGATGGTCCGGGAGCACAGATACGCAGTATTTT
>TRBJ1-2|-|TRBD1|TRBV5-6
CASSRPDRPEANYGYTF
TGTGCCAGCAGCCGCCCGGACAGGCCCGAAGCTAACTATGGCTACACCTTC
>TRBJ2-2|-|TRBD1|TRBV27
CASSFSLYSFTKTGGRTGELFF
TGTGCCAGCAGTTTTAGTCTTTACTCCTTCACAAAGACAGGGGGTCGGACCGGGGAGCTGTTTTTT
>TRBJ2-7|-|TRBD2|TRBV28
CASSSRPGTSGRPYEQYF
TGTGCCAGCAGTTCACGTCCCGGGACTAGCGGGAGGCCATACGAGCAGTACTTC